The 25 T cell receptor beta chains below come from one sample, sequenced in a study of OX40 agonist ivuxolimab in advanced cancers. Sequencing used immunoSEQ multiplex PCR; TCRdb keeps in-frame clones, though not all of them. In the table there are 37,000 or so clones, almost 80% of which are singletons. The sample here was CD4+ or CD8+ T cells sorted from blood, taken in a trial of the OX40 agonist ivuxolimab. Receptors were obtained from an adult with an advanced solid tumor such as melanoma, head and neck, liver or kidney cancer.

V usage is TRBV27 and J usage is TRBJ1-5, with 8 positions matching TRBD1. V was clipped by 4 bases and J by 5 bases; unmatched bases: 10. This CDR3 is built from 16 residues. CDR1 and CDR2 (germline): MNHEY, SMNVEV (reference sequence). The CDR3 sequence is CASSSSGTGIHQPQHF. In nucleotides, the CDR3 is TGTGCCAGCAGTTCCTCCGGGACAGGAATTCATCAGCCCCAGCATTTT.

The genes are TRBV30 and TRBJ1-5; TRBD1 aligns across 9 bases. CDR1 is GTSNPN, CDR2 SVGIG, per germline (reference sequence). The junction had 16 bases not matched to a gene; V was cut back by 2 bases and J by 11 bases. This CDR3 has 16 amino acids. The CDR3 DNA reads TGTGCCTGGAGTCTATCAACAGGGGGCGGGTTTGGGACCCAGCATTTT. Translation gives CAWSLSTGGGFGTQHF.

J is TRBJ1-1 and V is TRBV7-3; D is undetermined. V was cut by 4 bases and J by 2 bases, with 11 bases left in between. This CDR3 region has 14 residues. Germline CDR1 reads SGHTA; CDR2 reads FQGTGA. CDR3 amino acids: CASSSQTGNTEAFF. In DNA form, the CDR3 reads TGTGCCAGCAGCTCTCAGACGGGAAACACTGAAGCTTTCTTT.

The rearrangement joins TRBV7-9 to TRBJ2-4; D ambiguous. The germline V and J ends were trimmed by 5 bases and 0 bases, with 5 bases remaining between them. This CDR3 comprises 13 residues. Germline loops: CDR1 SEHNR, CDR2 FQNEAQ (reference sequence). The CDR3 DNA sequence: TGTGCCAGCAGCGAACTAGCCAAAAACATTCAGTACTTC. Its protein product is CASSELAKNIQYF.

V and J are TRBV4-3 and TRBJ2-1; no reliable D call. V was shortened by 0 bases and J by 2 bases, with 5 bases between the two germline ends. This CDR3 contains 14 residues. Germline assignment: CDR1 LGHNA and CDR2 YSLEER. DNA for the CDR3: TGCGCCAGCAGCCAAGAATTGGCCTACAATGAGCAGTTCTTC. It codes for CASSQELAYNEQFF.

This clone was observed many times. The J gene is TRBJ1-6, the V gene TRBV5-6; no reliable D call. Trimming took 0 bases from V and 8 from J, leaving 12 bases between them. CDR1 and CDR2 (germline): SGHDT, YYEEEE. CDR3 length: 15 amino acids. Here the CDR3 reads CASSLARDVDSPLHF. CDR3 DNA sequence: TGTGCCAGCAGCTTGGCTCGCGACGTCGATTCACCCCTCCACTTT.

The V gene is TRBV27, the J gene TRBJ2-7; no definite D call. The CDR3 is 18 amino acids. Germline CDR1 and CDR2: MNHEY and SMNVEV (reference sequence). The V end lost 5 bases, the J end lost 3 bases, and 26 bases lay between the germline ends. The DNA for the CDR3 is TGTGCCAGCAGTCTCAAGGCGGTGTTGTCATCGGTAGGCTACGAGCAGTACTTC. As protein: CASSLKAVLSSVGYEQYF.

CDR3 residues: CASSMWSIGDTEAFF. In nucleotides, the CDR3 is TGTGCCAGTAGTATGTGGTCGATCGGCGACACTGAAGCTTTCTTT. The V gene is TRBV19, the J gene TRBJ1-1; no definite D call. CDR3 length: 15 residues. Trimming shortened V by 3 bases and J by 3 bases, and 14 bases separated the two germline ends. Germline loops: CDR1 LNHDA, CDR2 SQIVND (reference sequence).

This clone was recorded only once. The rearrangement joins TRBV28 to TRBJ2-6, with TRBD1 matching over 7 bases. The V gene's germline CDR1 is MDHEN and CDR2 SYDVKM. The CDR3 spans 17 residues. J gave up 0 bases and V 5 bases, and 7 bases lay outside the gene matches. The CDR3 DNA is TGTGCCAGCAGTCCCCCGACAGGGACCTCTGGGGCCAACGTCCTGACTTTC. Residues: CASSPPTGTSGANVLTF.

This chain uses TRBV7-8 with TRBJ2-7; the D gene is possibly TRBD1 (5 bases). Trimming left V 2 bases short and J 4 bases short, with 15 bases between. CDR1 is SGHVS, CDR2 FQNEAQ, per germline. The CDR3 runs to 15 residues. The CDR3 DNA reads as TGTGCCAGCAGCTTACAGACAGCCACTTCTTACGAGCAGTACTTC. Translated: CASSLQTATSYEQYF.

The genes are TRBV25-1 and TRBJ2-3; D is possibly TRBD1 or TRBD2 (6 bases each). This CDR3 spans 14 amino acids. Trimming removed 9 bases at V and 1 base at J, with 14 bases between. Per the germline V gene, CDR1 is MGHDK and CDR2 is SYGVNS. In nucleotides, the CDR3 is TGTGCCAGAATTGAGGGGGGACGCACAGATACGCAGTATTTT. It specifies CARIEGGRTDTQYF. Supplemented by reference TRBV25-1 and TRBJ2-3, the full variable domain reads EADIYQTPRYLVIGTGKKITLECSQTMGHDKMYWYQQDPGMELHLIHYSYGVNSTEKGDLSSESTVSRIRTEHFPLTLESARPSHTSQYLCARIEGGRTDTQYFGPGTRLTVL.

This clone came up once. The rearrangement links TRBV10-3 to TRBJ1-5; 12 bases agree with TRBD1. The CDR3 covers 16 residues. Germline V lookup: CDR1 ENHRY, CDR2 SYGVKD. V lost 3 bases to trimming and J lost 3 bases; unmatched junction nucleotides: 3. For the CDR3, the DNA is TGTGCCATCAGTGACCGGGACAGGGGGCCCAATCAGCCCCAGCATTTT. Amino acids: CAISDRDRGPNQPQHF.

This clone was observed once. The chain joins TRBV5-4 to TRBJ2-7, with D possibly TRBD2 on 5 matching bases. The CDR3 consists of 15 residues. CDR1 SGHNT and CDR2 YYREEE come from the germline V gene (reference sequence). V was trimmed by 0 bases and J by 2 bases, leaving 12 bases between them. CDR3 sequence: CASSLVGYGTYEQYF. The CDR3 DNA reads TGTGCCAGCAGCTTGGTTGGATACGGGACCTACGAGCAGTACTTC.

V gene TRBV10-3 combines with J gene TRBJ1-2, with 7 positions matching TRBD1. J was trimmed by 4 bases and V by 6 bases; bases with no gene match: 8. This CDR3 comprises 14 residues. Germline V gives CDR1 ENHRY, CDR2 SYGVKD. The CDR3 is CAIRGTVEGYGYTF. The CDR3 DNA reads TGTGCCATCAGGGGGACAGTCGAAGGCTATGGCTACACCTTC.

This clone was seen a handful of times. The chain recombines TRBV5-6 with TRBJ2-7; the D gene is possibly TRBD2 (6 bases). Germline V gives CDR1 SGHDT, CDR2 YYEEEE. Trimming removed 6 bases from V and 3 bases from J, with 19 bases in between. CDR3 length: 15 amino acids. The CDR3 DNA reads TGTGCCAGCACCTCTGTGGTAGCGGCCTACTACGAGCAGTACTTC. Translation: CASTSVVAAYYEQYF. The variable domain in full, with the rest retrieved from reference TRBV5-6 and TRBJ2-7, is DAGVTQSPTHLIKTRGQQVTLRCSPKSGHDTVSWYQQALGQGPQFIFQYYEEEERQRGNFPDRFSGHQFPNYSSELNVNALLLGDSALYLCASTSVVAAYYEQYFGPGTRLTVT.

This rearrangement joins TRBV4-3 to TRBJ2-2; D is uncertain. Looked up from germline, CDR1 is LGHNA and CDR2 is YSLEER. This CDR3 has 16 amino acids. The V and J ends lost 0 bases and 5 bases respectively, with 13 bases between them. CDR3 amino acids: CASSQEMSWGTGELFF. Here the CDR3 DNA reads TGCGCCAGCAGCCAAGAAATGTCTTGGGGTACCGGGGAGCTGTTTTTT.

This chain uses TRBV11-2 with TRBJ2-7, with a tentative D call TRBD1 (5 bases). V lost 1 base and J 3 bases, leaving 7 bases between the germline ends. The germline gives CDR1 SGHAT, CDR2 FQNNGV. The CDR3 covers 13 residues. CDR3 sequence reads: CASSLVGVYEQYF. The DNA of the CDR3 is TGTGCCAGCAGCTTAGTAGGGGTCTACGAGCAGTACTTC.

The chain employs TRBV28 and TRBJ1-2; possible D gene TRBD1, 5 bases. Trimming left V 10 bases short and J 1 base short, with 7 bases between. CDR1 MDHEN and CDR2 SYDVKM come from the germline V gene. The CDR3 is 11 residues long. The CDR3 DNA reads TGTGCCACCGGGGGTAACTATGGCTACACCTTC. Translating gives CATGGNYGYTF.

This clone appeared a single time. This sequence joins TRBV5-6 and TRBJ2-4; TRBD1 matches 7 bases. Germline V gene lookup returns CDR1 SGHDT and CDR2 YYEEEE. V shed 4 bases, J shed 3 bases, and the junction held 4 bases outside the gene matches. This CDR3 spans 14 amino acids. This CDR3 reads CASSTGQSKNIQYF. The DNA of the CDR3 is TGTGCCAGCAGCACGGGACAGAGCAAAAACATTCAGTACTTC.

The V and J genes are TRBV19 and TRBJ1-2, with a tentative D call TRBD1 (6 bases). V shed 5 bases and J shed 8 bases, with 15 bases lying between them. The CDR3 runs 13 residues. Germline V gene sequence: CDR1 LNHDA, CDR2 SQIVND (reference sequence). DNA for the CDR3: TGTGCCAGTAGTCCAGGTCCCGGGGGCGGCTACACCTTC. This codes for CASSPGPGGGYTF.

For the CDR3, the DNA is TGTGCCAGCAGTTACTCGAAAGGGGGCTCCTTCCACGAGCAGTACTTC. The encoded protein is CASSYSKGGSFHEQYF. The J gene is TRBJ2-7, the V gene TRBV6-5, with 7 bases that match TRBD1. Looked up from germline, CDR1 is MNHEY and CDR2 is SVGAGI. The J segment lost 5 bases and the V segment lost 0 bases, leaving 10 bases of the junction unmatched. This CDR3 is 16 amino acids long.

CDR3 sequence (DNA): TGCGCCAGCAGCTTGGTTGGCTCGACGAGCTCCTACGAGCAGTACTTC. It encodes CASSLVGSTSSYEQYF. The rearrangement joins TRBV5-1 to TRBJ2-7, with D uncertain. CDR1 and CDR2 (germline): SGHRS, YFSETQ. Trimming took 0 bases from V and 0 from J, leaving 13 bases between them. The CDR3 length is 16 residues.

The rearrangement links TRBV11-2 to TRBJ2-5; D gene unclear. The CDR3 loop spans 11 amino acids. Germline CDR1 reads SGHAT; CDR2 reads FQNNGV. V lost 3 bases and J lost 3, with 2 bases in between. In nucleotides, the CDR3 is TGTGCCAGCAGCTTTGAAGAGACCCAGTACTTC. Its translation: CASSFEETQYF.

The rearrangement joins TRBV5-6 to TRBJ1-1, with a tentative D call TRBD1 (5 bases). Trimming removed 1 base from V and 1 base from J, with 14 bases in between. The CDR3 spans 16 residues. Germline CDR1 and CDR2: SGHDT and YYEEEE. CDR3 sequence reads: CASSLIPSGSNTEAFF. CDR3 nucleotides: TGTGCCAGCAGCTTGATCCCGTCAGGGTCGAACACTGAAGCTTTCTTT.

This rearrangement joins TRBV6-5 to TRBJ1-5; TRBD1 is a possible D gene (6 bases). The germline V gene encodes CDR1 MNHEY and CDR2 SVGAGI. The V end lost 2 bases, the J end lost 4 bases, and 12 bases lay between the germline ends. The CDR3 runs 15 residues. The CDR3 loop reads CASSYEGGGNQPQHF. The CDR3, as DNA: TGTGCCAGCAGTTACGAAGGGGGTGGGAATCAGCCCCAGCATTTT.